Listed below are T cell receptor beta chains from one sample, sequenced in a study of blood T cells in healthy people across ages. TCRdb re-derived calls from the 5' RACE reads in MiXCR, one entry per CDR3 protein. The sample has around 790,000 distinct CDR3 sequences, roughly 44% seen once; the top ten hold 15% to 25%. Sequencing used blood. The receptors originated from a man between 60 and 75 years old in good health. Both conserved end residues are part of each CDR3. D genes are given only for firm matches. Part of the rows lack a size; the others show once, few, many or a class for expanded clones.

CDR3	DNA	size	length	V	J	D
CASSLGGAGGSDTQYF	TGTGCCAGCAGCTTGGGGGGGGCAGGGGGCAGCGATACGCAGTATTTT	-	16	TRBV5-6	TRBJ2-3	TRBD1
CASRGFAQQETQYF	TGTGCCAGCAGAGGATTTGCGCAGCAAGAGACCCAGTACTTC	few	14	TRBV5-6	TRBJ2-5	-
CATSDGLADTDTQYF	TGTGCCACCAGTGATGGCCTAGCGGACACAGATACGCAGTATTTT	few	15	TRBV24-1	TRBJ2-3	TRBD2
CASSQDQGGFNEKLFF	TGCGCCAGCAGCCAAGATCAAGGGGGCTTTAATGAAAAACTGTTTTTT	-	16	TRBV4-3	TRBJ1-4	TRBD1
CASSLEQGLSYEQYF	TGTGCCAGCAGCTTAGAGCAGGGGCTCTCCTACGAGCAGTACTTC	few	15	TRBV7-9	TRBJ2-7	-
CASSLSTSRETQYF	TGTGCCAGCAGCTTATCCACTAGCCGTGAGACCCAGTACTTC	-	14	TRBV7-2	TRBJ2-5	-
CASRTVYQETQYF	TGTGCCAGCAGGACAGTGTACCAAGAGACCCAGTACTTC	-	13	TRBV12-3/TRBV12-4	TRBJ2-5	-
CASRGHPAYNEQFF	TGTGCCAGCAGGGGCCACCCGGCCTACAATGAGCAGTTCTTC	-	14	TRBV27	TRBJ2-1	-
CAISEAPGGRVLDYTF	TGTGCCATCAGTGAGGCGCCGGGGGGGCGAGTTCTCGACTACACCTTC	once	16	TRBV10-3	TRBJ1-2	-
CASSYSQGLAKNIQYF	TGTGCCAGCAGTTACTCTCAGGGACTAGCCAAAAACATTCAGTACTTC	-	16	TRBV6-2/TRBV6-3	TRBJ2-4	-
CASSDTGRETQYF	TGTGCCAGCAGTGATACAGGGAGAGAGACCCAGTACTTC	few	13	TRBV6-2/TRBV6-3	TRBJ2-5	-
CASSHALGGASYNEQFF	TGTGCCAGCAGTCACGCCCTCGGCGGGGCTTCCTACAATGAGCAGTTCTTC	-	17	TRBV14	TRBJ2-1	-
CASRVGVVNEKLFF	TGTGCCAGCAGGGTAGGGGTCGTTAATGAAAAACTGTTTTTT	few	14	TRBV12-3/TRBV12-4	TRBJ1-4	-
CSAGTWNEQYF	TGCAGCGCAGGGACGTGGAACGAGCAGTACTTC	few	11	TRBV29-1	TRBJ2-7	-
CASRAQGLANSYEQYF	TGTGCCAGCAGGGCTCAGGGGCTGGCTAACTCCTACGAGCAGTACTTC	once	16	TRBV7-8	TRBJ2-7	-
CASRPSVGGGAQETQYF	TGTGCCAGCAGGCCAAGCGTTGGCGGGGGGGCCCAAGAGACCCAGTACTTC	-	17	TRBV7-2	TRBJ2-5	TRBD2
CAWSATGSMGYEQYF	TGTGCCTGGAGTGCGACAGGGTCGATGGGCTACGAGCAGTACTTC	once	15	TRBV30	TRBJ2-7	TRBD1
CASRPGTTNPYEQYF	TGTGCCAGCAGGCCCGGGACCACCAACCCCTACGAGCAGTACTTC	-	15	TRBV27	TRBJ2-7	-
CASRTRDREGRGTEAFF	TGTGCCAGCAGGACCCGGGACAGGGAGGGGAGAGGCACTGAAGCTTTCTTT	few	17	TRBV7-9	TRBJ1-1	TRBD1
CSARVGSGGTDTQYF	TGCAGTGCTAGAGTGGGTAGCGGGGGCACGGATACGCAGTATTTT	few	15	TRBV20-1	TRBJ2-3	TRBD2
CSARVGLSYEQYF	TGCAGTGCTAGAGTGGGTTTGTCCTACGAGCAGTACTTC	few	13	TRBV20-1	TRBJ2-7	-
CASSLIGETQYF	TGTGCCAGCAGCTTAATCGGGGAGACCCAGTACTTC	many	12	TRBV12-3/TRBV12-4	TRBJ2-5	-
CATSDLAGAKYNEQFF	TGTGCCACCAGTGATTTGGCGGGGGCCAAATACAATGAGCAGTTCTTC	-	16	TRBV24-1	TRBJ2-1	-
CASSLSGTGGHNEQFF	TGTGCCAGCAGCCTATCCGGCACAGGGGGGCACAATGAGCAGTTCTTC	-	16	TRBV9	TRBJ2-1	TRBD1
CASSLWGGGEKLFF	TGTGCCAGCAGCTTATGGGGTGGTGGTGAAAAACTGTTTTTT	-	14	TRBV7-8	TRBJ1-4	-
CASSYSGDRSLLLSESGANVLTF	TGTGCCAGCAGTTACTCCGGCGACCGATCCCTCCTCCTTAGTGAATCTGGGGCCAACGTCCTGACTTTC	-	23	TRBV6-2/TRBV6-3	TRBJ2-6	-
CASSVDVHDNEQFF	TGTGCCAGCAGCGTAGATGTACACGACAATGAGCAGTTCTTC	-	14	TRBV9	TRBJ2-1	-
CASSPGSGSHLYEQYF	TGTGCCAGCAGCCCCGGCTCAGGCTCCCATCTTTACGAGCAGTACTTC	-	16	TRBV11-2	TRBJ2-7	-
CASSSASTSGGPNQETQYF	TGTGCCAGCAGCTCCGCCTCAACTAGCGGGGGGCCCAACCAAGAGACCCAGTACTTC	few	19	TRBV11-2	TRBJ2-5	TRBD2
CASSSSGTGPYGYTF	TGTGCCAGCAGTTCTTCCGGGACAGGACCTTATGGCTACACCTTC	few	15	TRBV27	TRBJ1-2	TRBD1
CASSPPVDGVYEQYF	TGTGCCAGCTCACCACCCGTTGACGGAGTCTACGAGCAGTACTTC	-	15	TRBV18	TRBJ2-7	-
CATSSSRYEQYF	TGTGCCACCAGCAGCTCTCGGTACGAGCAGTACTTC	-	12	TRBV15	TRBJ2-7	-
CAWSEGGGYTF	TGTGCCTGGAGTGAAGGGGGTGGCTACACCTTC	-	11	TRBV30	TRBJ1-2	-
CASSPRTNYEQYF	TGTGCCAGCTCACCGAGGACAAACTACGAGCAGTACTTC	once	13	TRBV18	TRBJ2-7	-
CASSDGNRVNEQYF	TGTGCCAGCAGCGATGGAAACAGGGTGAACGAGCAGTACTTC	many	14	TRBV6-6	TRBJ2-7	-
CASSDRGSAEKTQYF	TGTGCCAGCAGTGACAGGGGGTCGGCCGAAAAGACCCAGTACTTC	few	15	TRBV25-1	TRBJ2-5	TRBD1
CASSDTGLMNTEAFF	TGCGCCAGCAGCGACACGGGACTTATGAACACTGAAGCTTTCTTT	-	15	TRBV5-1	TRBJ1-1	-
CASSRVFGNTEAFF	TGTGCCAGCAGCCGAGTCTTTGGGAACACTGAAGCTTTCTTT	once	14	TRBV7-8	TRBJ1-1	-
CASSLRTGVDYEQYF	TGTGCCAGCAGCTTAAGGACCGGGGTAGACTACGAGCAGTACTTC	once	15	TRBV7-2	TRBJ2-7	-
CASSLSGTANEKLFF	TGTGCCAGCAGTTTATCCGGGACAGCTAATGAAAAACTGTTTTTT	-	15	TRBV28	TRBJ1-4	TRBD1
CASSYGSGNQPQHF	TGTGCCAGCAGTTACGGCAGCGGGAATCAGCCCCAGCATTTT	-	14	TRBV6-6	TRBJ1-5	-
CSARPRGLGYGYTF	TGCAGTGCTAGACCCAGGGGCCTGGGGTATGGCTACACCTTC	few	14	TRBV20-1	TRBJ1-2	-
CASSPWTGELETQYF	TGTGCCAGCAGCCCTTGGACAGGGGAGTTAGAGACCCAGTACTTC	-	15	TRBV28	TRBJ2-5	TRBD1
CASRATGTPSYEQYF	TGTGCCAGCAGAGCGACCGGGACACCTTCCTACGAGCAGTACTTC	few	15	TRBV6-2/TRBV6-3	TRBJ2-7	-
CASRGLAGDQNSYNEQFF	TGTGCCAGCAGAGGACTAGCGGGGGACCAGAACTCCTACAATGAGCAGTTCTTC	-	18	TRBV12-3/TRBV12-4	TRBJ2-1	TRBD2
CSAPVPGLGNIQYF	TGCAGTGCTCCAGTCCCGGGACTTGGAAACATTCAGTACTTC	few	14	TRBV20-1	TRBJ2-4	-
CASSLEGSQETQYF	TGTGCCAGCAGCTTAGAAGGGAGCCAAGAGACCCAGTACTTC	-	14	TRBV7-2	TRBJ2-5	-
CSVRRDRGLEGQFF	TGCAGTGTCCGTCGGGACAGGGGGCTGGAGGGGCAGTTCTTC	-	14	TRBV20-1	TRBJ2-1	TRBD1
CSVGGTGPYEKLFF	TGCAGCGTTGGAGGGACAGGGCCTTATGAAAAACTGTTTTTT	-	14	TRBV29-1	TRBJ1-4	TRBD1
CASSLLNYLSLYHEQFF	TGTGCCAGCAGCTTATTGAACTACTTATCCCTATACCATGAGCAGTTCTTC	-	17	TRBV7-8	TRBJ2-1	-
CASSGDRETNQPQHF	TGTGCCAGCAGCGGGGACAGGGAAACCAATCAGCCCCAGCATTTT	few	15	TRBV7-9	TRBJ1-5	TRBD1
CASRVTGGAGKAQYF	TGTGCCAGCAGGGTAACAGGGGGCGCGGGTAAAGCCCAGTACTTC	few	15	TRBV6-6	TRBJ2-7	TRBD1
CASSHQSSTDTQYF	TGTGCCAGCAGCCACCAGTCTAGCACAGATACGCAGTATTTT	-	14	TRBV3-1	TRBJ2-3	-